The clone carrying this T cell receptor beta chain was observed a few times. Antigen: not known. The data are from a study of T cells after yellow fever vaccination. Findings of the study overall: Contamination of FACS-sorted repertoires by abundant clonotypes from the bulk population could occur.

Using its own MiXCR run on the 5' RACE reads, TCRdb lists one record per CDR3 protein. The table has 300,000 or so distinct CDR3 sequences, over 10% seen once; the top ten hold 0.4% to 0.55%. V lost 5 bases and J lost 9, with 16 bases in between. This CDR3 comprises 14 residues. The chain recombines TRBV12-3 or TRBV12-4 with TRBJ1-4; a possible D gene is TRBD1 (6 bases). The material was CD4+ T cells sorted from PBMCs, obtained 45 days after the yellow fever booster vaccination. This clonotype originated in a man in his thirties or forties who received the YFV17D yellow fever vaccine. The CDR3 reads CASSPTGSPQKLFF. The CDR3, as DNA: TGTGCCAGCAGTCCGACAGGTTCCCCACAAAAACTGTTTTTT.